This is a list of T cell receptor beta chains from one sample in a study of metastatic and nonmetastatic thyroid tumors. TCRdb re-called clones from the PCR reads using MiXCR. The data hold around 18,000 clones, with approximately 20% observed a single time. Sequenced material: tumor tissue. The receptors here all came from a female donor with papillary thyroid cancer or a benign thyroid nodule (not recorded which). Some clones in this sample may be carry-over from other donors' samples. Both conserved end residues are trimmed from each CDR3. Each record gives: D gene, J gene, V gene, CDR3 protein. A D gene is named only where the DNA matches it firmly.

D gene: TRBD1
J gene: TRBJ2-1
V gene: TRBV5-1
CDR3 protein: ASRVGRGHNEQF

D gene: .
J gene: TRBJ2-1
V gene: TRBV6-2/TRBV6-3
CDR3 protein: ASSYSYDNEQF

D gene: .
J gene: TRBJ2-7
V gene: TRBV6-1
CDR3 protein: ASRGDLSPPYEQY

D gene: TRBD2
J gene: TRBJ2-7
V gene: TRBV20-1
CDR3 protein: SAAGGTTYEQY

D gene: TRBD2
J gene: TRBJ2-7
V gene: TRBV4-3
CDR3 protein: ASSQVTSGRRYEQY

D gene: TRBD2
J gene: TRBJ2-3
V gene: TRBV6-1
CDR3 protein: ATWSAGGGGDTQY

D gene: .
J gene: TRBJ1-5
V gene: TRBV28
CDR3 protein: ASSRSGGGNQPQH

D gene: .
J gene: TRBJ2-2
V gene: TRBV7-2
CDR3 protein: ASSLLGTTGELF

D gene: .
J gene: TRBJ2-3
V gene: TRBV28
CDR3 protein: ATEGTDTQY

D gene: .
J gene: TRBJ1-5
V gene: TRBV20-1
CDR3 protein: SARGPMGAEQPQH

D gene: TRBD2
J gene: TRBJ2-5
V gene: TRBV20-1
CDR3 protein: SARETSGGRDQETQY

D gene: .
J gene: TRBJ1-2
V gene: TRBV30
CDR3 protein: AWSALGDPHANGYT

D gene: .
J gene: TRBJ2-1
V gene: TRBV18
CDR3 protein: ASSSIGGYEQF

D gene: TRBD2
J gene: TRBJ2-3
V gene: TRBV11-2
CDR3 protein: ASSLGLAVDTQY

D gene: TRBD1
J gene: TRBJ1-1
V gene: TRBV6-1
CDR3 protein: ASKALGTGLDTEAF

D gene: TRBD2
J gene: TRBJ2-1
V gene: TRBV2
CDR3 protein: ASSGTSNEQF

D gene: .
J gene: TRBJ2-1
V gene: TRBV20-1
CDR3 protein: SASKRIRREQF

D gene: TRBD1
J gene: TRBJ2-3
V gene: TRBV7-3
CDR3 protein: ASSSTGVPTDTQY

D gene: TRBD1
J gene: TRBJ1-5
V gene: TRBV19
CDR3 protein: ASSIPYRKNRGNQPQH

D gene: .
J gene: TRBJ2-5
V gene: TRBV7-2
CDR3 protein: ASSLNWGSGETQY

D gene: .
J gene: TRBJ2-3
V gene: TRBV28
CDR3 protein: ASSPHSGRPDTQY

D gene: .
J gene: TRBJ2-7
V gene: TRBV6-1
CDR3 protein: ASKREGTGSYEQY

D gene: .
J gene: TRBJ1-2
V gene: TRBV6-5
CDR3 protein: ASSYSGGSLGYT

D gene: TRBD1
J gene: TRBJ1-1
V gene: TRBV20-1
CDR3 protein: SAAGPGQAEAF

D gene: TRBD2
J gene: TRBJ2-2
V gene: TRBV10-3
CDR3 protein: AISERAGEGTGELF

D gene: .
J gene: TRBJ1-2
V gene: TRBV6-1
CDR3 protein: ATAPGANYGYT

D gene: .
J gene: TRBJ2-3
V gene: TRBV12-5
CDR3 protein: ASGLVAGDTQY

D gene: .
J gene: TRBJ2-7
V gene: TRBV2
CDR3 protein: ASSDGRVLPGEQY

D gene: .
J gene: TRBJ1-1
V gene: TRBV6-1
CDR3 protein: ASSSLTEAF

D gene: TRBD2
J gene: TRBJ2-7
V gene: TRBV2
CDR3 protein: ASSDRTSGTGEQY

D gene: .
J gene: TRBJ1-6
V gene: TRBV6-2/TRBV6-3
CDR3 protein: ASSYRDNSPLH

D gene: TRBD1
J gene: TRBJ1-2
V gene: TRBV20-1
CDR3 protein: SARTGGAGSGYT

D gene: .
J gene: TRBJ2-7
V gene: TRBV5-1
CDR3 protein: ASSLRGAAYEQY

D gene: .
J gene: TRBJ2-7
V gene: TRBV27
CDR3 protein: ASSPNNYKQY

D gene: TRBD2
J gene: TRBJ2-2
V gene: TRBV25-1
CDR3 protein: ASSAPLAGGRNGELF

D gene: .
J gene: TRBJ1-2
V gene: TRBV28
CDR3 protein: ASSTPGSYGYT

D gene: .
J gene: TRBJ1-6
V gene: TRBV3-1
CDR3 protein: ASSQVWEGGSPLH

D gene: .
J gene: TRBJ2-2
V gene: TRBV6-1
CDR3 protein: ASSESQAGTGELF

D gene: .
J gene: TRBJ1-3
V gene: TRBV6-1
CDR3 protein: ASSVDYSGNTIY

D gene: .
J gene: TRBJ2-1
V gene: TRBV20-1
CDR3 protein: SARVPRGTNEQF

D gene: TRBD2
J gene: TRBJ2-1
V gene: TRBV5-1
CDR3 protein: ASSAFSGDNEQF

D gene: TRBD2
J gene: TRBJ2-1
V gene: TRBV7-8
CDR3 protein: ASSLEGSGRAQNEQF

D gene: TRBD2
J gene: TRBJ2-7
V gene: TRBV4-1
CDR3 protein: ASSRLFAGGSEQY

D gene: .
J gene: TRBJ2-3
V gene: TRBV14
CDR3 protein: ASSPALPSGPSHTQY

D gene: .
J gene: TRBJ2-3
V gene: TRBV9
CDR3 protein: ASSVGGTQY

D gene: .
J gene: TRBJ1-2
V gene: TRBV6-1
CDR3 protein: ASSEGRVYGYT

D gene: .
J gene: TRBJ2-7
V gene: TRBV6-1
CDR3 protein: ASSERDPRGPEQY

D gene: .
J gene: TRBJ2-5
V gene: TRBV3-1
CDR3 protein: ASSQLGGKTQY